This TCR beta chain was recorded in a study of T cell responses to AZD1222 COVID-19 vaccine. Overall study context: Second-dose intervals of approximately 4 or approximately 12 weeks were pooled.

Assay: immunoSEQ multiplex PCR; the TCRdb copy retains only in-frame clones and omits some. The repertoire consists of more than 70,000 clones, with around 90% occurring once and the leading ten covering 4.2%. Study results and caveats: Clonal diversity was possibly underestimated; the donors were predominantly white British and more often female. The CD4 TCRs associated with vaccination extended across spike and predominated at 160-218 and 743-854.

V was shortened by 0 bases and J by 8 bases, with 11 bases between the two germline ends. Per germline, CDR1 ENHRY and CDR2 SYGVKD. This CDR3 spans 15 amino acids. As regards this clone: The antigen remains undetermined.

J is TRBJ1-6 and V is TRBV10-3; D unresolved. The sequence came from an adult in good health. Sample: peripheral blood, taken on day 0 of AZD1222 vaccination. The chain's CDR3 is CAISESSDVDSPLHF. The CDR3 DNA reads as TGTGCCATCAGTGAGTCTTCAGATGTCGATTCACCCCTCCACTTT.